The T cell receptor beta chain described here comes from a study of PD-1 blockade in classical Hodgkin lymphoma. The CDR3 consists of 11 residues. Per the germline V gene, CDR1 is SNHLY and CDR2 is FYNNEI. The V gene lost 8 bases and the J gene lost 0 bases, with 4 bases spanning the gap. Method: immunoSEQ multiplex PCR; TCRdb's copy keeps in-frame clones and lacks some. The profile shows about 19,000 clones, about 85% of them singletons. Time point given: cycle 4 day 1 (C4D1), after 5 to 7 weeks of nivolumab. Following autologous stem cell transplantation, relapse occurred in every patient, and exposure to brentuximab vedotin varied. It was by magnetic negative selection that CD8+ T cells were isolated from thawed PBMCs. The table lists this clone with a few counts.

The rearrangement links TRBV2 to TRBJ1-2; no firm D call. The sequence was obtained from a human donor with classical Hodgkin lymphoma. Sequencing was performed on CD8+ T cells from blood, taken before the fourth cycle of nivolumab. CDR3 region: CASGPNYGYTF. The CDR3 region has the DNA TGTGCCAGCGGACCTAACTATGGCTACACCTTC. Drawing the rest from reference TRBV2 and TRBJ1-2, the complete variable domain is EPEVTQTPSHQVTQMGQEVILRCVPISNHLYFYWYRQILGQKVEFLVSFYNNEISEKSEIFDDQFSVERPDGSNFTLKIRSTKLEDSAMYFCASGPNYGYTFGSGTRLTVV.